This T cell receptor beta chain was recorded in a study of T cell repertoires in cytomegalovirus infection. Study results and limitations: There were carriers of CMV plus the relevant HLA, and cumulative public TCR beta family frequency identified them. What dominated the ex vivo response were HLA-C-restricted CMV-specific TCR beta clonotypes.

The V segment lost 3 bases and the J segment 4 bases; nucleotides outside the gene matches: 9. The CDR3 runs 16 residues. Germline values: CDR1 MNHEY, CDR2 SVGAGI. This clonotype was detected a few times. Antigen unknown. TCRdb reprocessed the reads with MiXCR, giving one entry per CDR3 protein. The sample has approximately 500,000 distinct CDR3 sequences, 11% seen once. This clonotype was obtained from a human donor in good health (CMV status not recorded). Some clones in this sample may be carry-over from other donors' samples. This chain uses TRBV6-5 with TRBJ2-1, with 7 bases lining up with TRBD2. Sequencing was carried out using PBMCs. The CDR3 coding sequence is TGTGCCAGCAGTTATGGACGGGACTACACATACAATGAGCAGTTCTTC. This gives the protein CASSYGRDYTYNEQFF.